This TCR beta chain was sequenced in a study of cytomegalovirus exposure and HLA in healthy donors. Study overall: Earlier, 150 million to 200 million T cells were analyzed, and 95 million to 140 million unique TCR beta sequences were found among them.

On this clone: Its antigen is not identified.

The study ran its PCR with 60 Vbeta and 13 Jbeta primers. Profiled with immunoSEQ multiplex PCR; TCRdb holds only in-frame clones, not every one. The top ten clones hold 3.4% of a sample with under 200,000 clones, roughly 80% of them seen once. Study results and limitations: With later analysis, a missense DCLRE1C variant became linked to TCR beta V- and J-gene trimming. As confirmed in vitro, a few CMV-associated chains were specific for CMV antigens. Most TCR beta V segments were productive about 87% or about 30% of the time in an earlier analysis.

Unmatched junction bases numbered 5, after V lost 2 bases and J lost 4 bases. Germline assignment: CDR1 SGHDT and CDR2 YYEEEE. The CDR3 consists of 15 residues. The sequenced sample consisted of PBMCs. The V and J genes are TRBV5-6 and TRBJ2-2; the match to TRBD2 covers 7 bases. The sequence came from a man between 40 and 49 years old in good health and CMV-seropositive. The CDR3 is CASSFGLVGTGELFF. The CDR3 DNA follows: TGTGCCAGCAGCTTCGGACTAGTTGGCACCGGGGAGCTGTTTTTT. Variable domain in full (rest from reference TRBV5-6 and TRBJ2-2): DAGVTQSPTHLIKTRGQQVTLRCSPKSGHDTVSWYQQALGQGPQFIFQYYEEEERQRGNFPDRFSGHQFPNYSSELNVNALLLGDSALYLCASSFGLVGTGELFFGEGSRLTVL.